The 8 T cell receptor beta chains in this list originate from one sample, sequenced in a study of CD8 T cells in Susac syndrome. When the RNA was reverse transcribed, random hexamers were used with an input of about 0.5 to 1 ug. TCRdb passed the immunoSEQ multiplex PCR reads through MiXCR, listing each CDR3 protein once. The data show about 83,000 distinct CDR3 sequences, 95% seen once. The sequenced sample consisted of CD8+ T cells from PBMCs. All receptors come from a human donor with Susac syndrome.

V is TRBV5-1 and J is TRBJ2-4; D remains unclear. Trimming left V 6 bases short and J 5 bases short, with 21 bases between. Germline V CDR1 and CDR2: SGHRS, YFSETQ. This CDR3 spans 16 amino acids. The CDR3 is CASKRDDATFENIQYF. Here the CDR3 DNA reads TGCGCCAGCAAACGAGACGACGCAACTTTCGAAAACATTCAGTACTTC. The variable domain in full, completed from reference TRBV5-1 and TRBJ2-4, reads KAGVTQTPRYLIKTRGQQVTLSCSPISGHRSVSWYQQTPGQGLQFLFEYFSETQRNKGNFPGRFSGRQFSNSRSEMNVSTLELGDSALYLCASKRDDATFENIQYFGAGTRLSVL.

DNA of the CDR3: TGTGCCAGCTCACCGCCCTCCCTGGCGGGAGGAGTTCTCGAGCAGTACTTC. The encoded protein is CASSPPSLAGGVLEQYF. The chain recombines TRBV18 with TRBJ2-7; 8 positions match TRBD2. The J segment lost 6 bases and the V segment lost 3 bases, leaving 16 bases of the junction unmatched. The CDR3 totals 17 residues. CDR1 and CDR2 (germline): KGHSH, LQKENI.

The J gene is TRBJ1-1, the V gene TRBV20-1; D is unclear. The CDR3 runs 12 residues. Germline V gene data show CDR1 as DFQATT and CDR2 as SNEGSKA (reference sequence). V shed 6 bases and J shed 4 bases, with 12 bases lying between them. This CDR3 reads CSAAGPGTEAFF. The CDR3 DNA is TGCAGTGCAGCGGGTCCGGGCACTGAAGCTTTCTTT.

This clonotype was detected a few times. The J gene is TRBJ2-7, the V gene TRBV7-8; possible D gene TRBD2, 5 bases. The CDR3 is made up of 11 amino acids. In germline, CDR1 is SGHVS, CDR2 FQNEAQ. V lost 7 bases and J lost 6, with 10 bases in between. The CDR3 DNA follows: TGTGCCAGCACAATCGCGGGCGAGCAGTACTTC. It is translated as CASTIAGEQYF.

In the case of this clonotype: One end of the junction fails to match germline, which may point to a read error. The chain couples TRBV7-7 to TRBJ1-3, with a possible D match to TRBD1 (6 bases). In germline, CDR1 is SSHAT, CDR2 FNYEAQ (reference sequence). The CDR3 is 16 residues long. The CDR3 is CASSPGHYLSGNTIYF. CDR3 coding DNA: TGTGCTAGCAGCCCGGGACACTACCTCTCTGGAAACACCATATATTTT.

This chain links TRBV5-4 with TRBJ1-4; 7 bases fit TRBD1. This CDR3 region has 15 residues. V lost 4 bases to trimming and J lost 5 bases; unmatched junction nucleotides: 8. Germline CDR1 and CDR2: SGHNT and YYREEE (reference sequence). The chain's CDR3 is CASSDLGGLNEKLFF. The CDR3 nucleotides read TGTGCCAGCAGCGACTTAGGGGGCTTAAATGAAAAACTGTTTTTT.

This chain joins TRBV19 and TRBJ2-1, with 11 nucleotides matching TRBD2. The CDR3 runs to 15 residues. Germline values: CDR1 LNHDA, CDR2 SQIVND (reference sequence). V dropped 2 bases and J dropped 8; count of bases not matched to a gene: 5. The CDR3 loop reads CASSIQLAGEDEQFF. The DNA for the CDR3 is TGTGCCAGTAGTATACAACTAGCGGGAGAGGATGAGCAGTTCTTC.

This clonotype was seen a single time. The V gene is TRBV29-1, the J gene TRBJ2-5; TRBD1 is a possible D gene (5 bases). Germline values: CDR1 SQVTM, CDR2 ANQGSEA. Trimming took 3 bases from V and 1 from J, leaving 9 bases between them. The CDR3 is 13 amino acids. CDR3 DNA sequence: TGCAGCGTTGAGCTGGGGCCCCAAGAGACCCAGTACTTC. It yields the protein CSVELGPQETQYF.